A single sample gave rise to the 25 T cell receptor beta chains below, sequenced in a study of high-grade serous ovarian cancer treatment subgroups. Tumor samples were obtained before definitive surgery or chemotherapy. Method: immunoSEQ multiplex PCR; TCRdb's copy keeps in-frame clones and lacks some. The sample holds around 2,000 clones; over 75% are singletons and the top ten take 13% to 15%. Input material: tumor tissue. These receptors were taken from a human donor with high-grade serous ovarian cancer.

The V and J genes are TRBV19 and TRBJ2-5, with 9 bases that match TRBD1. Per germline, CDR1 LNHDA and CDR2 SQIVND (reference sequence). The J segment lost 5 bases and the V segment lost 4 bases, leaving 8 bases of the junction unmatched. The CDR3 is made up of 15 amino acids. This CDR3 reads CASSTGTGPLETQYF. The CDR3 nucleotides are TGTGCCAGTAGTACTGGGACAGGGCCCCTGGAGACCCAGTACTTC.

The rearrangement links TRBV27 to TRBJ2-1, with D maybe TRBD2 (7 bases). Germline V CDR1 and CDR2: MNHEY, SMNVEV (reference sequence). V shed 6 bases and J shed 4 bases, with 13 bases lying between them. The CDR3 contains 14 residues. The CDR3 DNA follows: TGTGCCAGCAGGGGGGCTAGCGGATACAATGAGCAGTTCTTC. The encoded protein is CASRGASGYNEQFF.

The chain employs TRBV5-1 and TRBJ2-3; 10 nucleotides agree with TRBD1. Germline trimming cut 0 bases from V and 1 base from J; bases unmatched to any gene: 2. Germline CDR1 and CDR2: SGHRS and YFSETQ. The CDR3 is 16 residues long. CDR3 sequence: CASSLAGTGGTDTQYF. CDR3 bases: TGCGCCAGCAGCTTGGCCGGGACAGGGGGCACAGATACGCAGTATTTT.

The DNA for the CDR3 is TGTGCCAGCAGTCCGACAGGTGGATATTATGGCTACACCTTC. It is translated as CASSPTGGYYGYTF. The rearrangement links TRBV6-5 to TRBJ1-2; D might be TRBD1 (6 bases). Germline V CDR1 and CDR2: MNHEY, SVGAGI. CDR3 size: 14 residues. V was cut by 5 bases and J by 5 bases, with 15 bases left in between.

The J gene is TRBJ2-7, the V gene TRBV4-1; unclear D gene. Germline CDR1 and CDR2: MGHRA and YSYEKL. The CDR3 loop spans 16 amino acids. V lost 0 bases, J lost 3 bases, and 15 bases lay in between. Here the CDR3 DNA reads TGCGCCAGCAGCCAAGAGGACGGAATCCGATACTACGAGCAGTACTTC. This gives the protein CASSQEDGIRYYEQYF.

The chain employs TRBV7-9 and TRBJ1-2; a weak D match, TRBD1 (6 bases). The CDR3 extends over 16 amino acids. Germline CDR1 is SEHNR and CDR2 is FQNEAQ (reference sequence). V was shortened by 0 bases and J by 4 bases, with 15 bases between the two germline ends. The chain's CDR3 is CASSLANPDSLYGYTF. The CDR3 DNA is TGTGCCAGCAGCTTAGCTAACCCGGACAGTCTCTATGGCTACACCTTC. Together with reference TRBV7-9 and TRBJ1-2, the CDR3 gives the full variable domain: DTGVSQNPRHKITKRGQNVTFRCDPISEHNRLYWYRQTLGQGPEFLTYFQNEAQLEKSRLLSDRFSAERPKGSFSTLEIQRTEQGDSAMYLCASSLANPDSLYGYTFGSGTRLTVV.

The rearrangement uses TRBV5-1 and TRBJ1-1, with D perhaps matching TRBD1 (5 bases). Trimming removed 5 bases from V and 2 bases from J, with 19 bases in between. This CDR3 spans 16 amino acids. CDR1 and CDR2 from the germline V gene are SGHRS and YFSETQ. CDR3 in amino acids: CASRGFGRGANTEAFF. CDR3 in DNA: TGCGCCAGCAGGGGGTTTGGACGAGGGGCAAACACTGAAGCTTTCTTT.

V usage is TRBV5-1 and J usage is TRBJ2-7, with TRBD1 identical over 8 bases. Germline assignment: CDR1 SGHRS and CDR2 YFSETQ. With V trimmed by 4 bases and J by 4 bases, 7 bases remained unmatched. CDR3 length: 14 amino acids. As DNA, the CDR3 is TGCGCCAGCAGCCGGGGGCAGGGGGCTTACGAGCAGTACTTC. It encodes CASSRGQGAYEQYF.

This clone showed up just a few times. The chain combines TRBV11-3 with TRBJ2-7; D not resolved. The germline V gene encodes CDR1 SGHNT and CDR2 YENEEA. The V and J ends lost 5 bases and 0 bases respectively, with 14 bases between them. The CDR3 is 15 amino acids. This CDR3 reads CASSKRAYLSYEQYF. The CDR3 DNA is TGTGCCAGCAGCAAAAGGGCCTATCTCTCCTACGAGCAGTACTTC.

The CDR3 region is CATSVGGRGGYEQYF. The CDR3 DNA reads TGTGCCACCAGTGTGGGGGGCAGAGGGGGCTACGAGCAGTACTTC. The chain recombines TRBV15 with TRBJ2-7; D might be TRBD1 or TRBD2, each matching 6 bases. Looked up from germline, CDR1 is LNHNV and CDR2 is YYDKDF (reference sequence). The CDR3 covers 15 residues. Trimming left V 6 bases short and J 3 bases short, with 18 bases between.

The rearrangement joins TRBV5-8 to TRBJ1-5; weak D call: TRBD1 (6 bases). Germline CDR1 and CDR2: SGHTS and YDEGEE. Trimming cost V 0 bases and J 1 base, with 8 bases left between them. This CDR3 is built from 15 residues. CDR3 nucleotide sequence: TGTGCCAGCAGCTTGGAGGGGGTGAGCAATCAGCCCCAGCATTTT. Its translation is CASSLEGVSNQPQHF.

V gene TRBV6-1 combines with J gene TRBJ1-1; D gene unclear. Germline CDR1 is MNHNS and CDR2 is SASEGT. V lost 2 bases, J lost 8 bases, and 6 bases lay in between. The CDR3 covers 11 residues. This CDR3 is CASSEFGEAFF. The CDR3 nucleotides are TGTGCCAGCAGTGAATTTGGGGAAGCTTTCTTT.

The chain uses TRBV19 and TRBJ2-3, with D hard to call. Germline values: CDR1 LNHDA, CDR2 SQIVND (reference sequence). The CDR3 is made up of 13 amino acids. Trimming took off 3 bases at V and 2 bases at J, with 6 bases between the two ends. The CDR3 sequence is CASSISYTDTQYF. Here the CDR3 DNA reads TGTGCCAGTAGTATCAGCTACACAGATACGCAGTATTTT.

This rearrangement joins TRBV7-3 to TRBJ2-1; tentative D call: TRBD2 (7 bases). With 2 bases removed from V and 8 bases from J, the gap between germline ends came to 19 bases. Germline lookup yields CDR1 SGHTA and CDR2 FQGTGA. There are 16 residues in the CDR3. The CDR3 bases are TGTGCCAGCAGCTTAGGTGCGGGGGCCCGTAGGTATGAGCAGTTCTTC. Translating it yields CASSLGAGARRYEQFF.

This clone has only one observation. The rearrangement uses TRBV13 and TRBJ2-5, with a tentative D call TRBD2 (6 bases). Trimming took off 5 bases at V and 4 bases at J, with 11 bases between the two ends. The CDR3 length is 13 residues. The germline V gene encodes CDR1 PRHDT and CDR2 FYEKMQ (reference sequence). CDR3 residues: CASSPRRGETQYF. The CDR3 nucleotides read TGTGCCAGCAGCCCCCGGAGGGGAGAGACCCAGTACTTC.

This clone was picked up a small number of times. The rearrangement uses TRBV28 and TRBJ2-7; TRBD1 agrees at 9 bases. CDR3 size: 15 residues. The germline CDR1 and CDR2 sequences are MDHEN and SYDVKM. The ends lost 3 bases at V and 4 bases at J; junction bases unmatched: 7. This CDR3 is CASSFPQGARYEQYF. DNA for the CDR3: TGTGCCAGCAGTTTCCCACAGGGGGCGAGGTACGAGCAGTACTTC.

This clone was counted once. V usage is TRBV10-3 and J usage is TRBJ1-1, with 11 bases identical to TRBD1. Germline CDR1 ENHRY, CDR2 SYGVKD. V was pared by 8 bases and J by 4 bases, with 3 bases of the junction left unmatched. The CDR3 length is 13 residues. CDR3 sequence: CAISGTGGTEAFF. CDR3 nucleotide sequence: TGTGCCATCTCGGGGACAGGGGGCACTGAAGCTTTCTTT.

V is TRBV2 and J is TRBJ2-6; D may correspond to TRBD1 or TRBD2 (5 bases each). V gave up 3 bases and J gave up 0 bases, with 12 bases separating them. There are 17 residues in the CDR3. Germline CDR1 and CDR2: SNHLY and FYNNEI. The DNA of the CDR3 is TGTGCCAGCAGTGAGGGACCTTTTGTCTCTGGGGCCAACGTCCTGACTTTC. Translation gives CASSEGPFVSGANVLTF. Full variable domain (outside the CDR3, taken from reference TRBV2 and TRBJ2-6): EPEVTQTPSHQVTQMGQEVILRCVPISNHLYFYWYRQILGQKVEFLVSFYNNEISEKSEIFDDQFSVERPDGSNFTLKIRSTKLEDSAMYFCASSEGPFVSGANVLTFGAGSRLTVL.

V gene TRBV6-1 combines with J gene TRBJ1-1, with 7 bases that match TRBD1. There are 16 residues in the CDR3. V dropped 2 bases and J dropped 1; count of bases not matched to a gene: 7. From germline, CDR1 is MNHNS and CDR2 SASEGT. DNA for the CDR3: TGTGCCAGCAGTGAACCCCGACAGGGAACGAACACTGAAGCTTTCTTT. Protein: CASSEPRQGTNTEAFF.

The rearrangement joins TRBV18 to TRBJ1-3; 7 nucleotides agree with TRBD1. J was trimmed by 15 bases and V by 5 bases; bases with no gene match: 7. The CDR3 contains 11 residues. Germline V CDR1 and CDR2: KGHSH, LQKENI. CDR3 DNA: TGTGCCAGCTCATCCGGACAGGATAAATATTTT. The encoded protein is CASSSGQDKYF. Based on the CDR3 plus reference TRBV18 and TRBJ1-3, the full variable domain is NAGVMQNPRHLVRRRGQEARLRCSPMKGHSHVYWYRQLPEEGLKFMVYLQKENIIDESGMPKERFSAEFPKEGPSILRIQQVVRGDSAAYFCASSSGQDKYFGEGSWLTVV.

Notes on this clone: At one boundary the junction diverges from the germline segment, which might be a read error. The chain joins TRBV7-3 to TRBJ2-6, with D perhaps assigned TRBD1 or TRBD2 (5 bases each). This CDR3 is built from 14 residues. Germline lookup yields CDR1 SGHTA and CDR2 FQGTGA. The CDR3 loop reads CASSYSSGGNVLTF. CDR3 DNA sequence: TGTGCCAGCAGCTACTCCTCTGGGGGCAACGTCCTGACTTTC.

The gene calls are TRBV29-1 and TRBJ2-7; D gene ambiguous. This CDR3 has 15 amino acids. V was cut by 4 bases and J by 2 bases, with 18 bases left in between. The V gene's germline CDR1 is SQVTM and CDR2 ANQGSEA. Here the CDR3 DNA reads TGCAGCGTTGTGGGAATTGGGGTCTCGACCTACGAGCAGTACTTC. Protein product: CSVVGIGVSTYEQYF.

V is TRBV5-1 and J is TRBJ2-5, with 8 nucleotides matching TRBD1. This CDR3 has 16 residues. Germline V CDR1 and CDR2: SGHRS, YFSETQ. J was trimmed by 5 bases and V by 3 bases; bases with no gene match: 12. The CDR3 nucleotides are TGCGCCAGCAGCTCAACAGGGGGAGAGGGCCACGAGACCCAGTACTTC. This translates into CASSSTGGEGHETQYF.

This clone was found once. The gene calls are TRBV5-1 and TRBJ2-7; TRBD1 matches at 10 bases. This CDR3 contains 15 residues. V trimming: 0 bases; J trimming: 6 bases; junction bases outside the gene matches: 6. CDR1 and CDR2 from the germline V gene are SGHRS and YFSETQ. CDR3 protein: CASSLDADRGSEQYF. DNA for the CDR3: TGCGCCAGCAGCTTGGATGCGGACAGGGGGAGCGAGCAGTACTTC.

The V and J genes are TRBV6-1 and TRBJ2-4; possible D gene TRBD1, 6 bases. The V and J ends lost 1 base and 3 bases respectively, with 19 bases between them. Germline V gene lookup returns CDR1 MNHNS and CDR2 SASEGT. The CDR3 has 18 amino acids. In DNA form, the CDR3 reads TGTGCCAGCAGTGAAGGGGGACGGGACACCACTGGCAAAAACATTCAGTACTTC. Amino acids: CASSEGGRDTTGKNIQYF.